The 25 T cell receptor beta chains in this list originate from one sample, sequenced in a study of shared clonotypes between healthy human individuals. CD8 cells classed as naive were CD45RO-negative and positively selected for CCR7, excluding terminally differentiated effector memory CD45RA+ cells. Sequencing used immunoSEQ multiplex PCR; TCRdb keeps in-frame clones, though not all of them. The data contain 1.5 million to 2.5 million clones, about 95% of them singletons. The specimen was naive CD8+ T cells sorted from blood. These TCRs come from a man in his late teens or twenties in good health.

This chain uses TRBV5-6 with TRBJ2-7; D may be TRBD1 (6 bases). This CDR3 is 13 amino acids long. Trimming stripped 4 bases from V and 2 bases from J, with 10 bases between. Germline CDR1 reads SGHDT; CDR2 reads YYEEEE. The CDR3 is CASSPQGTYEQYF. The DNA of the CDR3 is TGTGCCAGCAGCCCCCAGGGGACCTACGAGCAGTACTTC.

The chain is built from TRBV4-1 and TRBJ2-7; D remains unclear. This CDR3 comprises 14 residues. Per germline, CDR1 MGHRA and CDR2 YSYEKL. V shed 0 bases and J shed 0 bases, with 6 bases lying between them. This CDR3 reads CASSQEALSYEQYF. Here the CDR3 DNA reads TGCGCCAGCAGCCAAGAAGCACTCTCCTACGAGCAGTACTTC.

J is TRBJ2-3 and V is TRBV5-6, with TRBD2 as a possible D gene (5 bases). Germline CDR1 is SGHDT and CDR2 is YYEEEE. Trimming shortened V by 7 bases and J by 3 bases, and 15 bases separated the two germline ends. This CDR3 comprises 14 residues. CDR3 sequence reads: CASGRGGSTDTQYF. The CDR3 DNA sequence: TGTGCCAGCGGACGGGGTGGATCAACAGATACGCAGTATTTT.

This clone was found a few times. The chain recombines TRBV11-2 with TRBJ1-2; D call uncertain. CDR3 length equals 13 residues. With 6 bases removed from V and 7 bases from J, the gap between germline ends came to 15 bases. Germline V gene data show CDR1 as SGHAT and CDR2 as FQNNGV. CDR3 in DNA: TGTGCCAGCAGTGACCGGGGAGGATCTGGCTACACCTTC. Amino acid sequence: CASSDRGGSGYTF.

The chain is built from TRBV6-5 and TRBJ2-7, with 7 bases identical to TRBD2. This CDR3 contains 13 residues. V shed 3 bases, J shed 6 bases, and the junction held 5 bases outside the gene matches. Germline assignment: CDR1 MNHEY and CDR2 SVGAGI. In nucleotides, the CDR3 is TGTGCCAGCAGTTATTATGCGGGAGTCGAGCAGTACTTC. It is translated as CASSYYAGVEQYF.

J is TRBJ2-3 and V is TRBV27, with 11 nucleotides matching TRBD2. The J segment lost 5 bases and the V segment lost 6 bases, leaving 4 bases of the junction unmatched. The CDR3 runs to 14 residues. Germline V gene lookup returns CDR1 MNHEY and CDR2 SMNVEV (reference sequence). CDR3 sequence: CASSRLAGQDTQYF. The CDR3 bases are TGTGCCAGCAGCCGACTAGCGGGGCAAGATACGCAGTATTTT.

The genes are TRBV7-8 and TRBJ2-2; weak D call: TRBD2 (6 bases). With 0 bases removed from V and 5 bases from J, the gap between germline ends came to 13 bases. This CDR3 spans 16 amino acids. Germline values: CDR1 SGHVS, CDR2 FQNEAQ. This CDR3 reads CASSLALAGGTGELFF. The CDR3 DNA reads TGTGCCAGCAGCTTAGCGCTAGCAGGAGGGACCGGGGAGCTGTTTTTT.

The chain joins TRBV6-1 to TRBJ1-4; tentative D call: TRBD1 (5 bases). Deletions cut 4 bases from V and 2 bases from J, with 17 bases between. The germline CDR1 and CDR2 sequences are MNHNS and SASEGT. This CDR3 is 17 amino acids long. In nucleotides, the CDR3 is TGTGCCAGCAGTGCTTTCAGGGCTCGGGAGACTAATGAAAAACTGTTTTTT. Translation: CASSAFRARETNEKLFF.

CDR3 sequence reads: CASEPLAGVNEQYF. The CDR3 nucleotides read TGTGCCAGCGAGCCTCTAGCGGGAGTGAACGAGCAGTACTTC. This rearrangement joins TRBV7-6 to TRBJ2-7; 10 bases line up with TRBD2. CDR3 length: 14 amino acids. With 8 bases clipped from V and 5 bases from J, the junction kept 9 bases outside the gene matches. The V gene's germline CDR1 is SGHVS and CDR2 FNYEAQ.

V gene TRBV6-5 combines with J gene TRBJ1-2; the match to TRBD1 covers 10 bases. With 8 bases clipped from V and 3 bases from J, the junction kept 6 bases outside the gene matches. This CDR3 has 14 amino acids. Per the germline V gene, CDR1 is MNHEY and CDR2 is SVGAGI. The chain's CDR3 is CASGYGTGDYGYTF. As DNA, the CDR3 is TGTGCCAGCGGATACGGGACAGGGGACTATGGCTACACCTTC.

The genes are TRBV19 and TRBJ2-1; 7 nucleotides align to TRBD2. The CDR3 length is 16 residues. The V gene's germline CDR1 is LNHDA and CDR2 SQIVND (reference sequence). V gave up 1 base and J gave up 7 bases; unmatched junction bases: 10. The CDR3 DNA reads as TGTGCCAGTAGTATAGGAGGTGCGGGAGTACGGAATGAGCAGTTCTTC. Residues: CASSIGGAGVRNEQFF. Based on the CDR3 plus reference TRBV19 and TRBJ2-1, the full variable domain is DGGITQSPKYLFRKEGQNVTLSCEQNLNHDAMYWYRQDPGQGLRLIYYSQIVNDFQKGDIAEGYSVSREKKESFPLTVTSAQKNPTAFYLCASSIGGAGVRNEQFFGPGTRLTVL.

This rearrangement joins TRBV10-2 to TRBJ1-1; 7 positions agree with TRBD1. Germline loops: CDR1 WSHSY, CDR2 SAAADI. V trimming: 5 bases; J trimming: 0 bases; junction bases outside the gene matches: 3. This CDR3 is built from 14 residues. The CDR3 coding sequence is TGCGCCAGCAGTTACGGACAGGTGAACACTGAAGCTTTCTTT. Translating gives CASSYGQVNTEAFF.

The J gene is TRBJ2-3, the V gene TRBV30; D remains ambiguous. CDR1 and CDR2 from the germline V gene are GTSNPN and SVGIG (reference sequence). The CDR3 contains 13 residues. Trimming took off 2 bases at V and 6 bases at J, with 12 bases between the two ends. The CDR3 region is CAWSSTLSDTQYF. In nucleotides, the CDR3 is TGTGCCTGGAGTTCTACATTGAGTGATACGCAGTATTTT.

The rearrangement joins TRBV7-6 to TRBJ2-2, with 7 bases that match TRBD2. Germline V gives CDR1 SGHVS, CDR2 FNYEAQ. The CDR3 loop spans 17 amino acids. Trimming removed 5 bases from V and 1 base from J; junction bases left unmatched: 10. As DNA, the CDR3 is TGTGCCAGCAGCCCCTACACGGGGGGAGGGAACACCGGGGAGCTGTTTTTT. Its protein product is CASSPYTGGGNTGELFF. Full variable domain (rest looked up from reference TRBV7-6 and TRBJ2-2): GAGVSQSPRYKVTKRGQDVALRCDPISGHVSLYWYRQALGQGPEFLTYFNYEAQQDKSGLPNDRFSAERPEGSISTLTIQRTEQRDSAMYRCASSPYTGGGNTGELFFGEGSRLTVL.

The chain links TRBV29-1 to TRBJ2-1, with TRBD1 matching over 7 bases. V lost 3 bases, J lost 6 bases, and 14 bases stayed unmatched. Per germline, CDR1 SQVTM and CDR2 ANQGSEA. The CDR3 sequence is 16 residues long. The CDR3 loop reads CSVDRPDRVGRNEQFF. In DNA, the CDR3 is TGCAGCGTTGATAGGCCAGACAGGGTGGGTCGCAATGAGCAGTTCTTC.

The chain uses TRBV29-1 and TRBJ1-2; TRBD1 matches at 8 bases. The germline V gene has CDR1 SQVTM and CDR2 ANQGSEA. The CDR3 has 13 residues. The V and J ends lost 2 bases and 3 bases, in that order; junction bases with no gene match: 2. DNA of the CDR3: TGCAGCGTTGAATCGACAGGGGACTATGGCTACACCTTC. This sequence encodes CSVESTGDYGYTF.

This clone was seen only once. The chain couples TRBV4-3 to TRBJ2-2; D gene unclear. Trimming removed 0 bases at V and 2 bases at J, with 16 bases between. The CDR3 is 18 amino acids. Germline V CDR1 and CDR2: LGHNA, YSLEER. CDR3 nucleotide sequence: TGCGCCAGCAGCCAAGATCGGGCTAGAGCGATTAACACCGGGGAGCTGTTTTTT. Protein product: CASSQDRARAINTGELFF.

This sequence joins TRBV10-3 and TRBJ2-7; D possibly corresponds to TRBD2 (5 bases). The germline V gene encodes CDR1 ENHRY and CDR2 SYGVKD. The CDR3 sequence is 15 residues long. Trimming cost V 2 bases and J 0 bases, with 11 bases left between them. Written as DNA, the CDR3 is TGTGCCATCAGTGAGCGTGGACTCGGCTCCTACGAGCAGTACTTC. Its translation is CAISERGLGSYEQYF.

This clone was recorded once. This chain connects TRBV28 to TRBJ1-6, with 7 bases aligning to TRBD1. The V segment lost 7 bases and the J segment 4 bases; nucleotides outside the gene matches: 10. CDR3 size: 16 residues. Germline assignment: CDR1 MDHEN and CDR2 SYDVKM. CDR3 bases: TGTGCCAGCAATACCGGGACAGCCTCGTATAATTCACCCCTCCACTTT. Its protein is CASNTGTASYNSPLHF.

The V call is TRBV29-1, the J call TRBJ2-7; D gene uncertain. There are 10 residues in the CDR3. Trimming took off 6 bases at V and 0 bases at J, with 3 bases between the two ends. The germline gives CDR1 SQVTM, CDR2 ANQGSEA. DNA for the CDR3: TGCAGCGTCGGCTCCTACGAGCAGTACTTC. Translating it yields CSVGSYEQYF.

The chain links TRBV27 to TRBJ1-6, with 7 bases lining up with TRBD1. CDR3 length equals 18 residues. After removal of 7 bases from V and 7 bases from J, the junction contained 19 bases not matched to a gene. The germline gives CDR1 MNHEY, CDR2 SMNVEV (reference sequence). CDR3 nucleotides: TGTGCCAGCAACCCCACCCTGCCCGGGACAGAGGAGAATTCACCCCTCCACTTT. This sequence encodes CASNPTLPGTEENSPLHF.

This clone was seen once. In nucleotides, the CDR3 is TGCGCCAGCAGTCTGGGGGCAGGGCATTTGAATAGCAATCAGCCCCAGCATTTT. Its protein product is CASSLGAGHLNSNQPQHF. V is TRBV10-1 and J is TRBJ1-5, with D perhaps matching TRBD1 (6 bases). The V and J ends lost 5 bases and 0 bases respectively, with 20 bases between them. The germline CDR1 and CDR2 sequences are WNHNN and SYGVQD (reference sequence). The CDR3 is 18 amino acids.

The chain recombines TRBV9 with TRBJ2-1; 10 bases line up with TRBD2. Trimming cost V 4 bases and J 7 bases; bases outside gene matches: 11. This CDR3 is 16 amino acids long. Germline CDR1 is SGDLS and CDR2 is YYNGEE. The CDR3 spells CASSPMGSGRANEQFF. The DNA for the CDR3 is TGTGCCAGCAGCCCAATGGGAAGCGGGAGGGCAAATGAGCAGTTCTTC. Full variable domain (outside the CDR3, taken from reference TRBV9 and TRBJ2-1): DSGVTQTPKHLITATGQRVTLRCSPRSGDLSVYWYQQSLDQGLQFLIQYYNGEERAKGNILERFSAQQFPDLHSELNLSSLELGDSALYFCASSPMGSGRANEQFFGPGTRLTVL.

This chain uses TRBV4-1 with TRBJ1-1; D remains unclear. The CDR3 sequence is 14 residues long. Germline V gene sequence: CDR1 MGHRA, CDR2 YSYEKL. V lost 4 bases and J lost 1, with 10 bases in between. In DNA, the CDR3 is TGCGCCAGCAGCCCTCGCGTGGGGAACACTGAAGCTTTCTTT. It specifies CASSPRVGNTEAFF.

The J gene is TRBJ2-1, the V gene TRBV7-9; D is uncertain. V was trimmed by 5 bases and J by 0 bases, leaving 11 bases between them. This CDR3 has 15 amino acids. CDR1 SEHNR and CDR2 FQNEAQ come from the germline V gene (reference sequence). Here the CDR3 reads CASSVEVLSYNEQFF. CDR3 in DNA: TGTGCCAGCAGCGTCGAAGTACTCTCCTACAATGAGCAGTTCTTC.